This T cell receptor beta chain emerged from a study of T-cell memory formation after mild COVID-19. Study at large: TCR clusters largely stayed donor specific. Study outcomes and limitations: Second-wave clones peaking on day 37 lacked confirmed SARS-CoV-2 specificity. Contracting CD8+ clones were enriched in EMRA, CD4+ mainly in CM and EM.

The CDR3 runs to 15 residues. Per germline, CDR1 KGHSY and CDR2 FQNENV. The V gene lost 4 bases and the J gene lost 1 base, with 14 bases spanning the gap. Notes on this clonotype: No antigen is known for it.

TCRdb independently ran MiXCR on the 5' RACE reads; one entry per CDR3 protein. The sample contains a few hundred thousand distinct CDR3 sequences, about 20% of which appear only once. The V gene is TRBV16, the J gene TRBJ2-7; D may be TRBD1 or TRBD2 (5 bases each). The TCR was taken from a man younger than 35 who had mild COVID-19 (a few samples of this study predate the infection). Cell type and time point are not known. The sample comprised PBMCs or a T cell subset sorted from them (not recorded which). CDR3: CASSRPGTGSYEQYF. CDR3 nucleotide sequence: TGTGCCAGCAGCCGTCCCGGGACGGGGTCCTACGAGCAGTACTTC.